A single sample is the source of the 7 T cell receptor beta chains below, sequenced in a study of blood T cell repertoires in COVID-19. Only in-frame clones appear in the TCRdb table, and some are missing; sequencing was by immunoSEQ multiplex PCR. The data hold some 180,000 clones, with roughly four fifths observed a single time. Input material: peripheral blood. These receptors all come from a woman in her 40s with COVID-19, enrolled during active disease.

The chain has TRBV20-1 and TRBJ2-1; no clear D. V was cut by 0 bases and J by 14 bases, with 11 bases left in between. This CDR3 spans 11 amino acids. Germline V lookup: CDR1 DFQATT, CDR2 SNEGSKA (reference sequence). CDR3 bases: TGCAGTGCTAGAGATCTAAGTACGGAGTTCTTC. This gives the protein CSARDLSTEFF.

This clone occurred a few times. V is TRBV7-9 and J is TRBJ2-7, with a tentative D call TRBD2 (5 bases). V was cut by 3 bases and J by 7 bases, with 10 bases left in between. From germline, CDR1 is SEHNR and CDR2 FQNEAQ (reference sequence). This CDR3 contains 12 residues. The CDR3 loop reads CASSLARGEQYF. The DNA for the CDR3 is TGTGCCAGCAGCTTGGCACGAGGGGAGCAGTACTTC.

The gene calls are TRBV27 and TRBJ1-1; TRBD1 agrees at 8 bases. V shed 5 bases, J shed 6 bases, and the junction held 2 bases outside the gene matches. Germline CDR1 reads MNHEY; CDR2 reads SMNVEV (reference sequence). This CDR3 is 12 amino acids long. The CDR3 sequence: CASSVTGAEAFF. DNA for the CDR3: TGTGCCAGCAGTGTGACAGGGGCTGAAGCTTTCTTT.

The genes are TRBV27 and TRBJ2-2, with TRBD1 identical over 9 bases. The length of the CDR3 is 14 residues. Looked up from germline, CDR1 is MNHEY and CDR2 is SMNVEV (reference sequence). V trimming: 6 bases; J trimming: 1 base; junction bases outside the gene matches: 0. The CDR3 DNA follows: TGTGCCAGCAGGGGACAGGGGAACACCGGGGAGCTGTTTTTT. This gives the protein CASRGQGNTGELFF.

The rearrangement links TRBV5-8 to TRBJ2-5; 9 positions agree with TRBD2. Germline loops: CDR1 SGHTS, CDR2 YDEGEE. V was clipped by 0 bases and J by 1 base; unmatched bases: 4. There are 16 residues in the CDR3. CDR3 bases: TGTGCCAGCAGCTTGGATGGCGGGAGGGGCCAAGAGACCCAGTACTTC. Protein: CASSLDGGRGQETQYF.

The chain employs TRBV3-1 (or the pseudogene TRBV3-2) and TRBJ2-7; D unclear. Germline loops: CDR1 LGHDT, CDR2 YNNKEL (reference sequence). Trimming cost V 4 bases and J 2 bases, with 12 bases left between them. This CDR3 has 14 residues. CDR3: CASSPSPGTYEQYV. The CDR3 DNA reads TGTGCCAGCAGCCCGTCGCCCGGTACCTACGAGCAGTACGTC.

The rearrangement joins TRBV20-1 to TRBJ1-1, with D tentatively TRBD1 (5 bases). The CDR3 is made up of 11 amino acids. The V end was cut by 3 bases, the J end by 5 bases, with 7 bases between. The V gene's germline CDR1 is DFQATT and CDR2 SNEGSKA (reference sequence). This CDR3 is CSAREGTEAFF. CDR3 sequence (DNA): TGCAGTGCTAGGGAGGGGACTGAAGCTTTCTTT.